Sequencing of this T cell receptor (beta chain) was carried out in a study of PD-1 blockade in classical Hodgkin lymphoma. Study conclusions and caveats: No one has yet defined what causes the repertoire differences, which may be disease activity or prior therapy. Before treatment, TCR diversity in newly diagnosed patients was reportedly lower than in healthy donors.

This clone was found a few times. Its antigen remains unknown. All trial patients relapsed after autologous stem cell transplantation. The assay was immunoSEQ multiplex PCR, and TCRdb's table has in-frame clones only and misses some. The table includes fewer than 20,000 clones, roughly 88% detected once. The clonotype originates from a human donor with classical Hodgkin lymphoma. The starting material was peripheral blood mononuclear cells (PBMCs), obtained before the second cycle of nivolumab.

The CDR3 DNA reads as TGCGCCAGCAGCTTGTCAGGGGGCGAAAGTGAAAAACTGTTTTTT. It specifies CASSLSGGESEKLFF. This sequence joins TRBV5-1 and TRBJ1-4; 8 bases are shared with TRBD1. The CDR3 totals 15 residues. Trimming took 1 base from V and 7 from J; bases not matched to a gene: 6. The germline CDR1 and CDR2 sequences are SGHRS and YFSETQ.